The 10 T cell receptor beta chains below were found in one sample sequenced in a study of technical replicates of blood from a few donors. Measured with immunoSEQ multiplex PCR; TCRdb has only the in-frame clones, and not every one. The sample has about 83,000 clones, 85% to 95% seen once. Specimen: T cells isolated from PBMCs. These receptors were collected from a human donor in good health.

The chain employs TRBV4-1 and TRBJ2-1, with 7 bases identical to TRBD2. The trim removed 0 bases at V and 3 bases at J, leaving 5 bases unmatched. Germline V gene data show CDR1 as MGHRA and CDR2 as YSYEKL. The CDR3 contains 16 residues. The CDR3 protein is CASSQDTSDFYNEQFF. The CDR3 region has the DNA TGCGCCAGCAGCCAAGATACTAGCGACTTCTACAATGAGCAGTTCTTC.

This clone was seen only a few times. The same CDR3 is also encoded by other DNA sequences in this sample. V usage is TRBV5-1 and J usage is TRBJ2-7; D uncertain. CDR1 and CDR2 (germline): SGHRS, YFSETQ. Trimming took off 1 base at V and 0 bases at J, with 11 bases between the two ends. This CDR3 is built from 15 residues. CDR3 loop: CASSLSSGSSYEQYF. The CDR3 DNA is TGCGCCAGCAGCTTGAGCTCGGGTAGCTCCTACGAGCAGTACTTC.

The chain joins TRBV28 to TRBJ1-4; D uncertain. This CDR3 has 14 residues. The V and J ends lost 5 bases and 7 bases respectively, with 14 bases between them. CDR1 is MDHEN, CDR2 SYDVKM, per germline. The CDR3 region is CASSLFGGIEKLFF. The DNA for the CDR3 is TGTGCCAGCAGTCTGTTCGGCGGGATTGAAAAACTGTTTTTT.

The chain combines TRBV27 with TRBJ1-2; perhaps TRBD1 as D (6 bases). Trimming shortened V by 4 bases and J by 3 bases, and 12 bases separated the two germline ends. Germline values: CDR1 MNHEY, CDR2 SMNVEV (reference sequence). The CDR3 length is 14 residues. The CDR3 region is CASSWGGPDYGYTF. The CDR3 DNA is TGTGCCAGCAGTTGGGGGGGGCCGGACTATGGCTACACCTTC.

This clone was detected only a few times. This chain joins TRBV5-1 and TRBJ1-1; possible D gene TRBD1, 5 bases. The CDR3 covers 15 residues. In germline, CDR1 is SGHRS, CDR2 YFSETQ. Trimming removed 5 bases from V and 2 bases from J, with 16 bases in between. CDR3 region: CASRGPGPHNTEAFF. CDR3 nucleotide sequence: TGCGCCAGCAGGGGGCCAGGGCCGCACAACACTGAAGCTTTCTTT.

In DNA, the CDR3 is TGTGCCAGCAACTTGTATCAGGGTACCGACCAGCCCCAGCATTTT. As protein: CASNLYQGTDQPQHF. V and J are TRBV7-8 and TRBJ1-5; perhaps TRBD1 as D (5 bases). The CDR3 consists of 15 residues. The V gene's germline CDR1 is SGHVS and CDR2 FQNEAQ. Trimming removed 7 bases at V and 7 bases at J, with 20 bases between.

The chain uses TRBV18 and TRBJ2-5, with unresolved D. Germline lookup yields CDR1 KGHSH and CDR2 LQKENI. Trimming stripped 0 bases from V and 1 base from J, with 6 bases between. The CDR3 is made up of 14 amino acids. DNA for the CDR3: TGTGCCAGCTCACCACCCACAGCCCAAGAGACCCAGTACTTC. Its protein is CASSPPTAQETQYF. Complete variable domain (other parts from reference TRBV18 and TRBJ2-5): NAGVMQNPRHLVRRRGQEARLRCSPMKGHSHVYWYRQLPEEGLKFMVYLQKENIIDESGMPKERFSAEFPKEGPSILRIQQVVRGDSAAYFCASSPPTAQETQYFGPGTRLLVL.

The V gene is TRBV11-3, the J gene TRBJ1-1; 7 positions match TRBD1. CDR3 length: 12 residues. The trim removed 5 bases at V and 3 bases at J, leaving 0 bases unmatched. The germline V gene encodes CDR1 SGHNT and CDR2 YENEEA. The CDR3 DNA is TGTGCCAGCAGCCAGGGGGACACTGAAGCTTTCTTT. It translates to CASSQGDTEAFF.

This rearrangement joins TRBV5-4 to TRBJ1-6; 7 bases fit TRBD1. Germline assignment: CDR1 SGHNT and CDR2 YYREEE (reference sequence). Trimming at V came to 9 bases and at J to 6 bases, leaving 6 bases not matched to a gene. The CDR3 is 13 residues long. The CDR3 coding sequence is TGTGCCACCCGGGGACAGCCTAATTCACCCCTCCACTTT. It encodes CATRGQPNSPLHF.

The V gene is TRBV14, the J gene TRBJ2-2; no clear D gene. The CDR3 loop spans 15 amino acids. Germline loops: CDR1 SGHDN, CDR2 FVKESK. Trimming took off 4 bases at V and 0 bases at J, with 9 bases between the two ends. The CDR3 sequence: CASSPWRTNTGELFF. The CDR3 DNA is TGTGCCAGCAGCCCCTGGCGGACGAACACCGGGGAGCTGTTTTTT.